Sequencing of this T cell receptor beta chain was carried out in a study of blood T cell repertoires in COVID-19. Study-wide background: PBMCs, B-cell-depleted T cells, or T cells provided the cDNA or gDNA that made up the material.

Trimming shortened V by 0 bases and J by 5 bases, and 17 bases separated the two germline ends. Per the germline V gene, CDR1 is SGHNT and CDR2 is YENEEA. The length of the CDR3 is 17 residues. Sequencing used immunoSEQ multiplex PCR; TCRdb keeps in-frame clones, though not all of them. The profile shows 250,000 or so clones, about 89% of them singletons. The source is a woman in her thirties or forties who had recovered from COVID-19. The rearrangement uses TRBV11-3 and TRBJ2-1, with a tentative D call TRBD1 (5 bases). Sequenced input: peripheral blood. The CDR3 nucleotides are TGTGCCAGCAGCTTAGATTGGCGGCCAGGGATTCACAATGAGCAGTTCTTC. Protein: CASSLDWRPGIHNEQFF.